Below are 27 T cell receptor beta chains sequenced from a single sample in a study of CD8+ T cells in alopecia areata. RNA extraction and reverse transcription yielded cDNA as sequencing template. Assay used: immunoSEQ multiplex PCR; TCRdb lists only in-frame clones, some missing. Of around 120,000 clones listed, 35% to 40% are singletons. Sequenced material: CD4+ T cells sorted from blood. The receptors originated from a human donor with alopecia areata.

The V and J genes are TRBV11-2 and TRBJ2-3; the D gene could be TRBD1 or TRBD2 (5 bases each). Germline CDR1 is SGHAT and CDR2 is FQNNGV. CDR3 length equals 16 residues. Trimming cost V 8 bases and J 2 bases, with 20 bases left between them. The DNA of the CDR3 is TGTGCCAGCGTCCTGGGACCGGCAGGGTACACAGATACGCAGTATTTT. This gives the protein CASVLGPAGYTDTQYF.

A note on this clone: One end of the junction varies from germline; a read error may be responsible. This chain links TRBV7-3 with TRBJ1-2; TRBD1 matches 7 bases. The CDR3 has 15 residues. Germline loops: CDR1 SGHTA, CDR2 FQGTGA. The DNA of the CDR3 is TGTGCCAGCAGCGTAACCGGGACAGAAAACTATGGCTACACCTTC. This codes for CASSVTGTENYGYTF.

The chain carries TRBV6-6 and TRBJ2-3, with D unresolved. Germline V CDR1 and CDR2: MNHNY, SVGAGI (reference sequence). CDR3 size: 12 residues. Trimming removed 5 bases from V and 5 bases from J, with 8 bases in between. The chain's CDR3 is CASSIGRDTQYF. The CDR3 DNA follows: TGTGCCAGCAGTATCGGACGAGATACGCAGTATTTT.

The J gene is TRBJ1-4, the V gene TRBV5-6; 9 bases align to TRBD1. The CDR3 consists of 16 residues. V trimming: 4 bases; J trimming: 0 bases; junction bases outside the gene matches: 4. CDR1 is SGHDT and CDR2 is YYEEEE in the germline V gene. The CDR3 loop is CASSRGQGSTNEKLFF. Written as DNA, the CDR3 is TGTGCCAGCAGCCGGGGACAGGGATCAACTAATGAAAAACTGTTTTTT.

This chain links TRBV28 with TRBJ2-7; a possible D gene is TRBD2 (5 bases). The CDR3 runs to 12 residues. Germline V gene data show CDR1 as MDHEN and CDR2 as SYDVKM. With 4 bases removed from V and 2 bases from J, the gap between germline ends came to 6 bases. As DNA, the CDR3 is TGTGCCAGCAGTTACGGGACCTACGAGCAGTACTTC. Translation: CASSYGTYEQYF.

The rearrangement joins TRBV7-2 to TRBJ2-7; a possible D gene is TRBD2 (5 bases). V shed 5 bases and J shed 4 bases, with 9 bases lying between them. Germline V gene sequence: CDR1 SGHTA, CDR2 FQGNSA. The CDR3 has 12 amino acids. The CDR3 sequence is CASSGRGYEQYF. The CDR3 DNA follows: TGTGCCAGCAGCGGCCGGGGTTACGAGCAGTACTTC.

This clone occurred a few times. V and J are TRBV2 and TRBJ2-7, with 7 bases aligning to TRBD1. The CDR3 sequence is 14 residues long. V was clipped by 6 bases and J by 4 bases; unmatched bases: 9. The V gene's germline CDR1 is SNHLY and CDR2 FYNNEI. The CDR3 sequence: CASRAQGFAYEQYF. The CDR3 region has the DNA TGTGCCAGCAGAGCACAGGGGTTCGCGTACGAGCAGTACTTC.

The J gene is TRBJ2-2, the V gene TRBV6-5; D possibly corresponds to TRBD1 (5 bases). The germline V gene has CDR1 MNHEY and CDR2 SVGAGI. This CDR3 contains 14 residues. The germline V and J ends were trimmed by 0 bases and 8 bases, with 10 bases remaining between them. This CDR3 reads CASSYSQNRGELFF. CDR3 bases: TGTGCCAGCAGTTACTCTCAGAACAGGGGGGAGCTGTTTTTT.

The chain carries TRBV29-1 and TRBJ2-1; the D call may be TRBD1 or TRBD2 (5 bases each). Germline values: CDR1 SQVTM, CDR2 ANQGSEA. The germline V and J ends were trimmed by 4 bases and 8 bases, with 33 bases remaining between them. CDR3 size: 19 residues. CDR3 nucleotide sequence: TGCAGCGTTGCCCCCCGGGGCAGGGAACGGGCTGCTGGAGTCCATGAGCAGTTCTTC. This codes for CSVAPRGRERAAGVHEQFF.

The V gene is TRBV14, the J gene TRBJ2-5; a weak D match, TRBD1 (5 bases). This CDR3 region has 15 residues. V was clipped by 1 base and J by 4 bases, with 13 bases between them. The germline V gene has CDR1 SGHDN and CDR2 FVKESK. The CDR3 region is CASSQGNTGPETQYF. DNA for the CDR3: TGTGCCAGCAGCCAAGGGAATACAGGACCAGAGACCCAGTACTTC. Supplemented by reference TRBV14 and TRBJ2-5, the full variable domain reads EAGVTQFPSHSVIEKGQTVTLRCDPISGHDNLYWYRRVMGKEIKFLLHFVKESKQDESGMPNNRFLAERTGGTYSTLKVQPAELEDSGVYFCASSQGNTGPETQYFGPGTRLLVL.

The chain links TRBV5-1 to TRBJ2-3, with D unclear. The CDR3 length is 14 residues. The V gene's germline CDR1 is SGHRS and CDR2 YFSETQ. V gave up 4 bases and J gave up 0 bases, with 9 bases separating them. CDR3 coding DNA: TGCGCCAGCAGCACGACAATCAGCACAGATACGCAGTATTTT. Amino acids: CASSTTISTDTQYF.

The CDR3 sequence is CSVLRQGLHIQYF. The CDR3 DNA follows: TGCAGCGTTTTAAGACAGGGTCTACACATTCAGTACTTC. The V call is TRBV29-1, the J call TRBJ2-4, with 7 nucleotides matching TRBD1. The V and J ends lost 5 bases and 8 bases, in that order; junction bases with no gene match: 9. CDR1 and CDR2 (germline): SQVTM, ANQGSEA. This CDR3 contains 13 residues.

As DNA, the CDR3 is TGTGCCAGCAGTCTCACAGGGGCCGGGGAGACCCAGTACTTC. Translation gives CASSLTGAGETQYF. The rearrangement links TRBV7-2 to TRBJ2-5; 7 positions match TRBD1. Germline V gene data show CDR1 as SGHTA and CDR2 as FQGNSA. V was pared by 6 bases and J by 5 bases, with 9 bases of the junction left unmatched. The CDR3 is 14 amino acids.

The chain links TRBV15 to TRBJ2-1, with no clear D. CDR3 length: 12 residues. CDR1 LNHNV and CDR2 YYDKDF come from the germline V gene (reference sequence). The V gene lost 2 bases and the J gene lost 1 base, with 0 bases spanning the gap. Here the CDR3 reads CATSRSYNEQFF. The CDR3 DNA is TGTGCCACCAGCAGATCCTACAATGAGCAGTTCTTC.

This clone was detected only a few times. The rearrangement links TRBV29-1 to TRBJ1-5; D is possibly TRBD1 (5 bases). V lost 3 bases and J 7 bases, leaving 13 bases between the germline ends. The V gene's germline CDR1 is SQVTM and CDR2 ANQGSEA. This CDR3 is built from 13 residues. CDR3 bases: TGCAGCGTTGAGGTGGGGCAAGGACAGCCCCAGCATTTT. Protein sequence: CSVEVGQGQPQHF.

In this sample, this clone is medium-sized. The chain uses TRBV15 and TRBJ2-5; 8 bases agree with TRBD1. The germline V gene has CDR1 LNHNV and CDR2 YYDKDF (reference sequence). The CDR3 runs 15 residues. The trim removed 1 base at V and 5 bases at J, leaving 6 bases unmatched. The CDR3 protein is CATSRAGGEMETQYF. CDR3 DNA sequence: TGTGCCACCAGCAGAGCAGGGGGCGAAATGGAGACCCAGTACTTC.

This clone has only a few counts. The chain employs TRBV29-1 and TRBJ2-5; the D is unclear. Trimming shortened V by 6 bases and J by 5 bases, and 13 bases separated the two germline ends. Germline V lookup: CDR1 SQVTM, CDR2 ANQGSEA. The CDR3 has 12 residues. CDR3 sequence: CSVRDVGETQYF. In nucleotides, the CDR3 is TGCAGCGTAAGAGACGTGGGGGAGACCCAGTACTTC.

This clone was detected many times. Other DNA sequences from this sample encode an identical CDR3 as well. J is TRBJ1-5 and V is TRBV7-9; 9 bases match TRBD1. Looked up from germline, CDR1 is SEHNR and CDR2 is FQNEAQ (reference sequence). With 5 bases clipped from V and 7 bases from J, the junction kept 6 bases outside the gene matches. The CDR3 length is 14 residues. CDR3 in amino acids: CASSLGQGGQPQHF. DNA for the CDR3: TGTGCCAGCAGCCTGGGACAGGGAGGACAGCCCCAGCATTTT.

This clone occurred a few times. The chain uses TRBV4-1 and TRBJ2-2, with a weak D call TRBD1 (6 bases). The V gene's germline CDR1 is MGHRA and CDR2 YSYEKL. V was cut by 5 bases and J by 7 bases, with 20 bases left in between. The CDR3 spans 16 residues. The CDR3 DNA reads as TGCGCCAGCAGCTATAGCTACGACAAAGGGGGCGGGGAGCTGTTTTTT. Translating gives CASSYSYDKGGGELFF.

This clone has just a few counts. The chain joins TRBV29-1 to TRBJ1-5; possible D gene TRBD1, 5 bases. Trimming cost V 5 bases and J 5 bases, with 10 bases left between them. CDR1 is SQVTM and CDR2 is ANQGSEA in the germline V gene. The CDR3 totals 12 residues. The CDR3 sequence is CSVRDFDQPQHF. The CDR3 DNA sequence: TGCAGCGTTCGGGACTTCGATCAGCCCCAGCATTTT. Together with reference TRBV29-1 and TRBJ1-5, the CDR3 gives the full variable domain: SAVISQKPSRDICQRGTSLTIQCQVDSQVTMMFWYRQQPGQSLTLIATANQGSEATYESGFVIDKFPISRPNLTFSTLTVSNMSPEDSSIYLCSVRDFDQPQHFGDGTRLSIL.

This chain links TRBV5-4 with TRBJ2-1; no clear D gene. The germline CDR1 and CDR2 sequences are SGHNT and YYREEE (reference sequence). Deletions cut 4 bases from V and 5 bases from J, with 7 bases between. The CDR3 has 12 residues. The CDR3 spells CASSSTHNEQFF. The CDR3 DNA reads as TGTGCCAGCAGCAGCACACACAATGAGCAGTTCTTC.

Regarding this clone: One end of the junction fails to match germline, which may point to a read error. V is TRBV7-7 and J is TRBJ2-5, with a weak D call TRBD2 (6 bases). The CDR3 contains 14 residues. The germline V gene encodes CDR1 SSHAT and CDR2 FNYEAQ (reference sequence). The CDR3 reads CASSFTGRQETQYF. The CDR3 nucleotides read TGTGCTAGCAGCTTTACGGGGAGGCAAGAGACCCAGTACTTC.

This chain connects TRBV13 to TRBJ1-2; D gene ambiguous. Trimming cost V 5 bases and J 2 bases, with 6 bases left between them. This CDR3 region has 12 residues. Per germline, CDR1 PRHDT and CDR2 FYEKMQ (reference sequence). The CDR3 DNA reads TGTGCCAGCAGCCTAAAAAACTATGGCTACACCTTC. Translated: CASSLKNYGYTF.

This clone came up a few times. J is TRBJ1-1 and V is TRBV4-3; 7 bases fit TRBD1. The CDR3 covers 15 residues. Germline V gives CDR1 LGHNA, CDR2 YSLEER. V shed 2 bases, J shed 3 bases, and the junction held 6 bases outside the gene matches. CDR3 protein: CASSQWRGLDTEAFF. CDR3 coding DNA: TGCGCCAGCAGCCAATGGAGGGGGCTAGACACTGAAGCTTTCTTT.

This clone was counted a few times. The chain recombines TRBV29-1 with TRBJ1-2, with D perhaps TRBD1 (6 bases). Germline V gene sequence: CDR1 SQVTM, CDR2 ANQGSEA. V was clipped by 2 bases and J by 7 bases, with 20 bases between them. The CDR3 is made up of 15 amino acids. The chain's CDR3 is CSVEFSPGAKSGYTF. CDR3 in DNA: TGCAGCGTTGAATTCTCTCCGGGGGCGAAATCTGGCTACACCTTC. The full variable domain, completed using reference TRBV29-1 and TRBJ1-2, is SAVISQKPSRDICQRGTSLTIQCQVDSQVTMMFWYRQQPGQSLTLIATANQGSEATYESGFVIDKFPISRPNLTFSTLTVSNMSPEDSSIYLCSVEFSPGAKSGYTFGSGTRLTVV.

This clone was counted only a few times. The chain recombines TRBV30 with TRBJ2-5; D gene uncertain. Between the trimmed V and J ends, which lost 3 bases and 4 bases, there was a span of 18 bases. The CDR3 runs 15 residues. From germline, CDR1 is GTSNPN and CDR2 SVGIG (reference sequence). The CDR3 is CAWRILGEPRETQYF. CDR3 DNA sequence: TGTGCCTGGAGAATTCTCGGAGAGCCCCGAGAGACCCAGTACTTC.

The rearrangement links TRBV18 to TRBJ2-7; D may match TRBD1 or TRBD2 (5 bases each). The germline gives CDR1 KGHSH, CDR2 LQKENI. This CDR3 region has 15 residues. V dropped 0 bases and J dropped 1 base, with 10 bases sitting between them. CDR3 bases: TGTGCCAGCTCACCACCGGGGGTCGGGTCCTACGAGCAGTACTTC. This sequence encodes CASSPPGVGSYEQYF.